Below, 22 T cell receptor beta chains from the same sample are listed, as sequenced in a study of control samples from healthy donors and cancer patients (dated by TCRdb to 2019 to 2021). Library construction relied on the immunoSEQ multiplex PCR assay. This immuneACCESS table, as held by TCRdb, lists in-frame sequences with V and J called but not all clones. Of the missing ones, under half trace to an unresolved V gene in checked studies; the others have no known cause. Here the sample has more than 70,000 clones; roughly nine tenths occur a single time. 0.92% of the sample lies in the top ten. The sequenced sample was blood. The receptors originated from a woman younger than 45 in good health.

The table lists this clone with a few counts. The chain joins TRBV12-5 to TRBJ2-3; D is unresolved. Germline assignment: CDR1 LGHNT and CDR2 FRNRAP. V was shortened by 7 bases and J by 2 bases, with 16 bases between the two germline ends. The CDR3 extends over 15 amino acids. The CDR3 loop is CASAFKSWLTDTQYF. CDR3 nucleotides: TGTGCTAGTGCCTTTAAGAGCTGGCTCACAGATACGCAGTATTTT.

The rearrangement links TRBV2 to TRBJ2-1; D is perhaps TRBD2 (5 bases). Per the germline V gene, CDR1 is SNHLY and CDR2 is FYNNEI. Trimming took off 3 bases at V and 7 bases at J, with 13 bases between the two ends. This CDR3 is 14 amino acids long. CDR3 amino acids: CASSDMLRGNEQFF. The CDR3, as DNA: TGTGCCAGCAGTGATATGCTAAGAGGGAATGAGCAGTTCTTC.

The chain couples TRBV5-4 to TRBJ2-3; 10 nucleotides agree with TRBD1. CDR1 is SGHNT, CDR2 YYREEE, per germline (reference sequence). The V segment lost 4 bases and the J segment 2 bases; nucleotides outside the gene matches: 10. This CDR3 has 17 residues. CDR3 nucleotides: TGTGCCAGCAGCACCGACAGGGGGCGGATGTACACAGATACGCAGTATTTT. This codes for CASSTDRGRMYTDTQYF. The full variable domain, completed using reference TRBV5-4 and TRBJ2-3, is ETGVTQSPTHLIKTRGQQVTLRCSSQSGHNTVSWYQQALGQGPQFIFQYYREEENGRGNFPPRFSGLQFPNYSSELNVNALELDDSALYLCASSTDRGRMYTDTQYFGPGTRLTVL.

The chain couples TRBV6-5 to TRBJ2-1, with 9 bases matching TRBD2. Trimming took 7 bases from V and 6 from J; bases not matched to a gene: 7. Germline V gene lookup returns CDR1 MNHEY and CDR2 SVGAGI. This CDR3 comprises 14 residues. The CDR3 protein is CASKGAGGGNEQFF. The DNA of the CDR3 is TGTGCCAGCAAAGGGGCGGGAGGGGGCAATGAGCAGTTCTTC.

This clone was detected only once. V gene TRBV2 combines with J gene TRBJ1-5; the D is unclear. CDR1 and CDR2 from the germline V gene are SNHLY and FYNNEI. Trimming removed 7 bases at V and 4 bases at J, with 11 bases between. The CDR3 is 13 amino acids. CDR3 sequence (DNA): TGTGCCAGCACGGGTTGGGAAAATCAGCCCCAGCATTTT. Protein sequence: CASTGWENQPQHF. The full variable domain, rest sourced from reference TRBV2 and TRBJ1-5, is EPEVTQTPSHQVTQMGQEVILRCVPISNHLYFYWYRQILGQKVEFLVSFYNNEISEKSEIFDDQFSVERPDGSNFTLKIRSTKLEDSAMYFCASTGWENQPQHFGDGTRLSIL.

The chain links TRBV28 to TRBJ2-5, with unresolved D. V was shortened by 6 bases and J by 2 bases, with 4 bases between the two germline ends. Germline V gene lookup returns CDR1 MDHEN and CDR2 SYDVKM. The CDR3 has 11 amino acids. CDR3 sequence: CASRAQETQYF. Here the CDR3 DNA reads TGTGCCAGCAGGGCTCAAGAGACCCAGTACTTC.

Concerning this clone itself: The sample contains more than one DNA sequence encoding this CDR3. J is TRBJ1-5 and V is TRBV5-1, with 8 positions matching TRBD1. The CDR3 is 15 residues long. From germline, CDR1 is SGHRS and CDR2 YFSETQ. The V segment lost 0 bases and the J segment 6 bases; nucleotides outside the gene matches: 5. The CDR3 here is CASSLGQGASQPQHF. The CDR3 coding sequence is TGCGCCAGCAGCTTGGGGCAGGGGGCCAGTCAGCCCCAGCATTTT.

This clone was found a few times. J is TRBJ2-7 and V is TRBV30; 15 bases match TRBD2. The CDR3 runs to 19 residues. Trimming at V came to 1 base and at J to 0 bases, leaving 10 bases not matched to a gene. Looked up from germline, CDR1 is GTSNPN and CDR2 is SVGIG (reference sequence). CDR3 in amino acids: CAWSGSGLAGGRSSYEQYF. The CDR3 nucleotides are TGTGCCTGGAGTGGTTCGGGACTAGCGGGGGGCCGGAGCTCCTACGAGCAGTACTTC.

This clone was recorded only once. The rearrangement uses TRBV7-9 and TRBJ2-1; tentatively, D is TRBD1 or TRBD2 (5 bases each). Trimming took 2 bases from V and 3 from J, leaving 17 bases between them. The germline V gene encodes CDR1 SEHNR and CDR2 FQNEAQ (reference sequence). There are 17 residues in the CDR3. In nucleotides, the CDR3 is TGTGCCAGCAGCTTACGCGGAGCAGGGACCGGCTACAATGAGCAGTTCTTC. Translation: CASSLRGAGTGYNEQFF.

The chain couples TRBV5-1 to TRBJ1-1; D possibly corresponds to TRBD1 (5 bases). Germline CDR1 is SGHRS and CDR2 is YFSETQ. V lost 0 bases and J 7 bases, leaving 16 bases between the germline ends. The CDR3 is 15 amino acids. The CDR3, as DNA: TGCGCCAGCAGCTTGGTAGGAGGCAGGGTCGATGAAGCTTTCTTT. It yields the protein CASSLVGGRVDEAFF.

CDR3 DNA sequence: TGTGCCAGCTCACACTGGGACAGGGGAGGAAACACCATATATTTT. Protein sequence: CASSHWDRGGNTIYF. The gene calls are TRBV18 and TRBJ1-3, with 10 bases that match TRBD1. The trim removed 4 bases at V and 4 bases at J, leaving 4 bases unmatched. The CDR3 loop spans 15 amino acids. Germline values: CDR1 KGHSH, CDR2 LQKENI.

The V call is TRBV10-3, the J call TRBJ1-1; 7 nucleotides match TRBD1. In germline, CDR1 is ENHRY, CDR2 SYGVKD. V lost 3 bases to trimming and J lost 3 bases; unmatched junction nucleotides: 4. The CDR3 contains 14 residues. This CDR3 reads CAISELQGDTEAFF. CDR3 bases: TGTGCCATCAGTGAATTGCAGGGGGACACTGAAGCTTTCTTT.

The V gene is TRBV9, the J gene TRBJ2-5; the D gene is possibly TRBD1 (6 bases). V was pared by 4 bases and J by 5 bases, with 18 bases between. Per the germline V gene, CDR1 is SGDLS and CDR2 is YYNGEE. The CDR3 covers 15 residues. CDR3 coding DNA: TGTGCCAGCAGCCCCCGCAACACAGGGATTGAGACCCAGTACTTC. The encoded protein is CASSPRNTGIETQYF. The full variable domain, its missing parts supplied by reference TRBV9 and TRBJ2-5, is DSGVTQTPKHLITATGQRVTLRCSPRSGDLSVYWYQQSLDQGLQFLIQYYNGEERAKGNILERFSAQQFPDLHSELNLSSLELGDSALYFCASSPRNTGIETQYFGPGTRLLVL.

In its sample, this clone was seen a few times. The V and J genes are TRBV12-5 and TRBJ2-7; 12 positions match TRBD1. The CDR3 runs 17 residues. Germline CDR1 is LGHNT and CDR2 is FRNRAP. The trim removed 1 base at V and 3 bases at J, leaving 7 bases unmatched. This chain's CDR3 is CASGLAAGTGGLYEQYF. Here the CDR3 DNA reads TGTGCTAGTGGTTTGGCAGCCGGGACAGGGGGCCTCTACGAGCAGTACTTC. Drawing the rest from reference TRBV12-5 and TRBJ2-7, the complete variable domain is DARVTQTPRHKVTEMGQEVTMRCQPILGHNTVFWYRQTMMQGLELLAYFRNRAPLDDSGMPKDRFSAEMPDATLATLKIQPSEPRDSAVYFCASGLAAGTGGLYEQYFGPGTRLTVT.

V usage is TRBV5-1 and J usage is TRBJ2-5, with D maybe TRBD2 (5 bases). The CDR3 sequence is 14 residues long. CDR1 and CDR2 (germline): SGHRS, YFSETQ. V lost 3 bases and J lost 5, with 14 bases in between. CDR3 in amino acids: CASSSSPGSETQYF. The CDR3 region has the DNA TGCGCCAGCAGCTCGTCTCCGGGATCGGAGACCCAGTACTTC.

This sequence joins TRBV6-5 and TRBJ1-1; D is perhaps TRBD1 (6 bases). The germline CDR1 and CDR2 sequences are MNHEY and SVGAGI. Trimming left V 6 bases short and J 7 bases short, with 21 bases between. The CDR3 sequence is 15 residues long. CDR3 nucleotide sequence: TGTGCCAGCAGGCTGAGAGGGGGTTTAGGACTTGAAGCTTTCTTT. Amino acid sequence: CASRLRGGLGLEAFF.

The rearrangement joins TRBV18 to TRBJ1-1; D is ambiguous. V lost 2 bases, J lost 7 bases, and 14 bases lay in between. The CDR3 runs to 14 residues. In germline, CDR1 is KGHSH, CDR2 LQKENI. The CDR3 loop is CASSPFTEYYEAFF. In DNA form, the CDR3 reads TGTGCCAGCTCACCATTTACGGAGTACTATGAAGCTTTCTTT.

The chain employs TRBV6-1 and TRBJ1-3; D not certain. The CDR3 loop spans 19 amino acids. Germline V gene sequence: CDR1 MNHNS, CDR2 SASEGT. V dropped 1 base and J dropped 0 bases, with 19 bases sitting between them. The CDR3 sequence: CASSEGTWIVPYSGNTIYF. In DNA form, the CDR3 reads TGTGCCAGCAGTGAAGGGACGTGGATAGTTCCTTACTCTGGAAACACCATATATTTT.

The chain carries TRBV30 and TRBJ1-2; D gene unclear. The V gene lost 2 bases and the J gene lost 5 bases, with 15 bases spanning the gap. This CDR3 region has 14 residues. Looked up from germline, CDR1 is GTSNPN and CDR2 is SVGIG (reference sequence). This CDR3 is CAWSRSLERYGYTF. CDR3 nucleotides: TGTGCCTGGAGTCGGTCTCTAGAGAGGTATGGCTACACCTTC.

This clone was observed a few times. CDR3 amino acids: CASSPTSGRSSYNEQFF. The DNA of the CDR3 is TGTGCCAGCAGCCCGACTAGCGGGAGGTCGTCCTACAATGAGCAGTTCTTC. The chain is built from TRBV11-2 and TRBJ2-1; 13 bases align to TRBD2. J was trimmed by 1 base and V by 5 bases; bases with no gene match: 5. Germline V gives CDR1 SGHAT, CDR2 FQNNGV. This CDR3 has 17 residues.

This rearrangement joins TRBV11-2 to TRBJ2-1, with D perhaps being TRBD1 or TRBD2 (5 bases each). From germline, CDR1 is SGHAT and CDR2 FQNNGV. V lost 5 bases and J lost 2, with 22 bases in between. The CDR3 is made up of 18 amino acids. The CDR3 DNA is TGTGCCAGCAGCCCCTTAAAAGGGAGACAGCGAACCTACAATGAGCAGTTCTTC. This sequence encodes CASSPLKGRQRTYNEQFF.

This sequence joins TRBV27 and TRBJ1-6; a weak D match, TRBD1 (6 bases). V gave up 8 bases and J gave up 2 bases, with 16 bases separating them. This CDR3 spans 16 amino acids. Germline V gene lookup returns CDR1 MNHEY and CDR2 SMNVEV (reference sequence). As DNA, the CDR3 is TGTGCCAGCGGGGCCTGGGAGGGGGCCTATAATTCACCCCTCCACTTT. It encodes CASGAWEGAYNSPLHF.